The 24 T cell receptor beta chains presented below share a single source sample, sequenced in a study of Tregs in tolerant kidney transplant recipients. Libraries were prepared by immunoSEQ multiplex PCR; TCRdb keeps only in-frame clonotypes and omits some of them. The table has 5,000 to 6,500 clones, around 91% seen once. These receptors lack a known antigen. This material consisted of Tregs from blood cultured with allogeneic cells, taken before the transplant. The receptor source for this set is a human patient who received a combined kidney and bone marrow transplant.

The chain is built from TRBV7-2 and TRBJ1-1, with D unclear. This CDR3 spans 14 amino acids. Germline lookup yields CDR1 SGHTA and CDR2 FQGNSA. V lost 5 bases and J lost 5, with 15 bases in between. The CDR3 loop reads CASSPPGRTTEAFF. Here the CDR3 DNA reads TGTGCCAGCAGCCCCCCCGGACGAACTACTGAAGCTTTCTTT.

This clone has only one observation. The J gene is TRBJ1-5, the V gene TRBV5-6; the D is unclear. The CDR3 is 13 amino acids. Germline V lookup: CDR1 SGHDT, CDR2 YYEEEE. V was trimmed by 1 base and J by 9 bases, leaving 11 bases between them. The CDR3, as DNA: TGTGCCAGCAGCTTGACGGGGAGTCGGCCCCAGCATTTT. Its translation: CASSLTGSRPQHF. The full variable domain, rest sourced from reference TRBV5-6 and TRBJ1-5, is DAGVTQSPTHLIKTRGQQVTLRCSPKSGHDTVSWYQQALGQGPQFIFQYYEEEERQRGNFPDRFSGHQFPNYSSELNVNALLLGDSALYLCASSLTGSRPQHFGDGTRLSIL.

Comments on this clone: Other DNA sequences in the same sample also yield this CDR3. V and J are TRBV5-4 and TRBJ2-2; D remains ambiguous. Per the germline V gene, CDR1 is SGHNT and CDR2 is YYREEE (reference sequence). This CDR3 comprises 13 residues. Trimming cost V 4 bases and J 5 bases, with 9 bases left between them. The CDR3 sequence is CASSGTPTGELFF. Here the CDR3 DNA reads TGTGCCAGCAGCGGCACCCCTACCGGGGAGCTGTTTTTT.

The rearrangement uses TRBV9 and TRBJ2-2; D might be TRBD2 (6 bases). V was clipped by 4 bases and J by 7 bases, with 11 bases between them. Germline V gene sequence: CDR1 SGDLS, CDR2 YYNGEE. This CDR3 region has 13 residues. CDR3 region: CASSPGLGGELFF. The DNA of the CDR3 is TGTGCCAGCAGCCCGGGACTTGGCGGGGAGCTGTTTTTT.

The genes are TRBV5-6 and TRBJ2-7; D is unclear. V lost 5 bases, J lost 2 bases, and 17 bases lay in between. The germline V gene encodes CDR1 SGHDT and CDR2 YYEEEE. The CDR3 is 15 residues long. The DNA for the CDR3 is TGTGCCAGCAGACCCGCCCCGGACGGAGCCTACGAGCAGTACTTC. It encodes CASRPAPDGAYEQYF.

This chain links TRBV7-2 with TRBJ2-7; D is unclear. The germline gives CDR1 SGHTA, CDR2 FQGNSA. Between the trimmed V and J ends, which lost 3 bases and 2 bases, there was a span of 8 bases. The CDR3 extends over 13 amino acids. CDR3 sequence reads: CASSFPVTYEQYF. The CDR3 DNA reads as TGTGCCAGCAGCTTTCCTGTCACCTACGAGCAGTACTTC.

V is TRBV12-5 and J is TRBJ1-2; no firm D call. The CDR3 runs 12 residues. Germline V gene data show CDR1 as LGHNT and CDR2 as FRNRAP. V lost 9 bases to trimming and J lost 6 bases, with 14 bases between them. CDR3 loop: CASASRGNGYTF. The DNA of the CDR3 is TGTGCTAGCGCCTCGCGGGGAAATGGCTACACCTTC.

The chain has TRBV7-9 and TRBJ2-7; 9 bases are shared with TRBD1. After removal of 6 bases from V and 5 bases from J, the junction contained 11 bases not matched to a gene. CDR1 is SEHNR and CDR2 is FQNEAQ in the germline V gene (reference sequence). The CDR3 length is 15 residues. The CDR3, as DNA: TGTGCCAGCAGGAAACCGGGACAGGGACGTGACGAGCAGTACTTC. It translates to CASRKPGQGRDEQYF.

This CDR3 reads CSATLPGLNQPQHF. DNA of the CDR3: TGCAGCGCCACCCTCCCGGGGCTCAATCAGCCCCAGCATTTT. The chain links TRBV29-1 to TRBJ1-5; the D gene is possibly TRBD1 (5 bases). Trimming took 7 bases from V and 3 from J, leaving 16 bases between them. This CDR3 has 14 amino acids. Germline assignment: CDR1 SQVTM and CDR2 ANQGSEA.

The chain combines TRBV11-2 with TRBJ1-2, with D hard to call. Germline V CDR1 and CDR2: SGHAT, FQNNGV. The germline V and J ends were trimmed by 4 bases and 1 base, with 4 bases remaining between them. The CDR3 is 12 residues long. CDR3 sequence: CASSSNNYGYTF. DNA for the CDR3: TGTGCCAGCAGCTCAAATAACTATGGCTACACCTTC.

V usage is TRBV11-2 and J usage is TRBJ2-2; D may be TRBD1 (5 bases). Trimming pared 4 bases from V and 2 bases from J, leaving 20 bases between. CDR1 is SGHAT, CDR2 FQNNGV, per germline. The CDR3 length is 18 residues. The CDR3 DNA reads TGTGCCAGCAGCTCGATTAACAGGTTTAACCCAAACACCGGGGAGCTGTTTTTT. Translation: CASSSINRFNPNTGELFF.

The rearrangement joins TRBV7-2 to TRBJ1-4; the D is unclear. Germline CDR1 SGHTA, CDR2 FQGNSA. This CDR3 comprises 14 residues. V gave up 3 bases and J gave up 7 bases, with 12 bases separating them. DNA of the CDR3: TGTGCCAGCAGCTTTGGCGGGCGTCGTGAAAAACTGTTTTTT. It is translated as CASSFGGRREKLFF.

This chain links TRBV5-1 with TRBJ2-1, with 11 nucleotides matching TRBD2. V was pared by 0 bases and J by 4 bases, with 3 bases of the junction left unmatched. Germline V gives CDR1 SGHRS, CDR2 YFSETQ. The CDR3 runs 16 residues. In nucleotides, the CDR3 is TGCGCCAGCAGCTTGGCCAGACTAGCGGGGTACAATGAGCAGTTCTTC. It is translated as CASSLARLAGYNEQFF.

The chain combines TRBV4-2 with TRBJ2-7; 7 nucleotides line up with TRBD2. CDR1 is LGHNA, CDR2 YNFKEQ, per germline. The CDR3 length is 13 residues. V lost 1 base, J lost 5 bases, and 2 bases stayed unmatched. The CDR3 sequence is CASSQGLADEQYF. CDR3 nucleotide sequence: TGTGCCAGCAGCCAAGGGCTAGCGGACGAGCAGTACTTC.

The chain carries TRBV5-4 and TRBJ1-2, with D maybe TRBD1 (6 bases). V shed 4 bases and J shed 4 bases, with 17 bases lying between them. Looked up from germline, CDR1 is SGHNT and CDR2 is YYREEE (reference sequence). The CDR3 is 15 residues long. In DNA form, the CDR3 reads TGTGCCAGCAGCCCGACAGACAGGCCCTCCTATGGCTACACCTTC. Residues: CASSPTDRPSYGYTF. Full variable domain (remainder filled in from reference TRBV5-4 and TRBJ1-2): ETGVTQSPTHLIKTRGQQVTLRCSSQSGHNTVSWYQQALGQGPQFIFQYYREEENGRGNFPPRFSGLQFPNYSSELNVNALELDDSALYLCASSPTDRPSYGYTFGSGTRLTVV.

This clone occurred once. As DNA, the CDR3 is TGTGCCAGCAGTTATTCTTGGACTAGCGTGAGGAACGAGCAGTACTTC. As protein: CASSYSWTSVRNEQYF. The chain couples TRBV6-9 to TRBJ2-7, with 9 bases identical to TRBD2. Germline values: CDR1 MNHGY, CDR2 SVAAGI. The CDR3 sequence is 16 residues long. After removal of 0 bases from V and 5 bases from J, the junction contained 8 bases not matched to a gene.

V and J are TRBV19 and TRBJ1-2, with D hard to call. Trimming stripped 1 base from V and 5 bases from J, with 8 bases between. The CDR3 has 13 amino acids. Per germline, CDR1 LNHDA and CDR2 SQIVND (reference sequence). Here the CDR3 DNA reads TGTGCCAGTAGTATAGGCAGGCATTATGGCTACACCTTC. This encodes CASSIGRHYGYTF.

The rearrangement joins TRBV28 to TRBJ1-3; D is undetermined. Deletions cut 1 base from V and 0 bases from J, with 19 bases between. The germline V gene has CDR1 MDHEN and CDR2 SYDVKM. The CDR3 contains 19 residues. The CDR3 spells CASSLYGPFKSLSGNTIYF. The CDR3 nucleotides are TGTGCCAGCAGTTTATATGGCCCCTTCAAGTCCCTCTCTGGAAACACCATATATTTT.

About this clone: At one end the junction does not follow the germline gene, possibly because of a read error. The chain uses TRBV27 and TRBJ2-4; D not resolved. CDR3 length equals 14 residues. In germline, CDR1 is MNHEY, CDR2 SMNVEV (reference sequence). The CDR3 loop is CASSFVSATNIQYF. In DNA form, the CDR3 reads TGTGCCAGCAGTTTTGTGTCGGCCACAAACATTCAGTACTTC.

The chain combines TRBV6-5 with TRBJ2-5; D may be TRBD2 (6 bases). V was trimmed by 0 bases and J by 7 bases, leaving 6 bases between them. Germline V gives CDR1 MNHEY, CDR2 SVGAGI. This CDR3 contains 12 residues. DNA of the CDR3: TGTGCCAGCAGTTACTCGGGGGGGACCCAGTACTTC. This translates into CASSYSGGTQYF.

The genes are TRBV7-9 and TRBJ2-7; TRBD1 might be the D (5 bases). V was pared by 2 bases and J by 4 bases, with 12 bases between. Germline V gene data show CDR1 as SEHNR and CDR2 as FQNEAQ (reference sequence). CDR3 length equals 14 residues. CDR3: CASSLSWGLYEQYF. DNA of the CDR3: TGTGCCAGCAGCTTATCCTGGGGCCTTTACGAGCAGTACTTC.

The V and J genes are TRBV7-2 and TRBJ2-3, with D unclear. The CDR3 covers 13 residues. CDR1 is SGHTA and CDR2 is FQGNSA in the germline V gene. Trimming took 2 bases from V and 6 from J, leaving 9 bases between them. For the CDR3, the DNA is TGTGCCAGCAGCTTACGGGCCTGGGATACGCAGTATTTT. As protein: CASSLRAWDTQYF.

The chain joins TRBV10-3 to TRBJ1-1; perhaps TRBD1 as D (5 bases). V dropped 0 bases and J dropped 4 bases, with 6 bases sitting between them. CDR1 is ENHRY, CDR2 SYGVKD, per germline. The CDR3 is made up of 13 amino acids. CDR3 nucleotides: TGTGCCATCAGTGAGTCAGGGGCCACTGAAGCTTTCTTT. It translates to CAISESGATEAFF.

The chain joins TRBV5-1 to TRBJ2-1; 14 bases match TRBD2. The CDR3 spans 14 residues. The V gene end was trimmed by 4 bases and the J gene end by 15 bases; junction bases not matched to a gene: 9. Germline V CDR1 and CDR2: SGHRS, YFSETQ. The DNA of the CDR3 is TGCGCCAGCAGCCCGGGGACTAGCGGGAGATCTCGGTTCTTC. Its protein is CASSPGTSGRSRFF.